This T cell receptor (beta chain) was retrieved from a study of shared clonotypes between healthy human individuals. Assay used: immunoSEQ multiplex PCR; TCRdb lists only in-frame clones, some missing. The sample consists of around 1,900,000 clones, around 95% of them appearing once. Terminally differentiated effector memory CD45RA+ cells were excluded from the naive CD8 cells, which were CD45RO-negative and positively selected for CCR7. The specimen was naive CD8+ T cells from PBMCs. The sequence derives from a man aged 18 to 29 in good health. Some clones in this sample may be carry-over from other donors' samples.

The CDR3 bases are TGTGCCAGCGGGCAGGGAGGGGGAAACTACGAGCAGTACTTC. Translating it yields CASGQGGGNYEQYF. The V and J genes are TRBV9 and TRBJ2-7; a weak D match, TRBD2 (7 bases). Germline assignment: CDR1 SGDLS and CDR2 YYNGEE. The CDR3 is 14 residues long. Trimming removed 7 bases at V and 3 bases at J, with 17 bases between.